The 10 T cell receptor beta chains listed next were all sequenced from one sample in a study of cytomegalovirus exposure and HLA in healthy donors. PCR was performed using 60 Vbeta and 13 Jbeta primers. Assay: immunoSEQ multiplex PCR; the TCRdb copy retains only in-frame clones and omits some. In the table there are about 160,000 clones, almost 80% of which are singletons. Source material: PBMCs. These receptors were obtained from a male donor in good health and CMV-seronegative.

The gene calls are TRBV6-1 and TRBJ2-7, with 7 bases matching TRBD1. V shed 3 bases, J shed 3 bases, and the junction held 8 bases outside the gene matches. Germline CDR1 and CDR2: MNHNS and SASEGT. The CDR3 is 15 residues long. CDR3 coding DNA: TGTGCCAGCAGTGAGCCGGGACAGTCATTCTACGAGCAGTACTTC. Its protein is CASSEPGQSFYEQYF.

V is TRBV18 and J is TRBJ2-1; D is perhaps TRBD2 (5 bases). V lost 3 bases and J lost 8, with 8 bases in between. In germline, CDR1 is KGHSH, CDR2 LQKENI. The CDR3 totals 12 residues. CDR3 in amino acids: CASSPAGHEQFF. In DNA, the CDR3 is TGTGCCAGCTCACCCGCGGGTCATGAGCAGTTCTTC.

The genes are TRBV18 and TRBJ2-7, with TRBD1 matching over 7 bases. The germline V gene encodes CDR1 KGHSH and CDR2 LQKENI. The CDR3 sequence is 15 residues long. V dropped 3 bases and J dropped 3; count of bases not matched to a gene: 8. For the CDR3, the DNA is TGTGCCAGCTCACCGGGACAGCCCTCCCGCTACGAGCAGTACTTC. This sequence encodes CASSPGQPSRYEQYF. Looking up the rest from reference TRBV18 and TRBJ2-7 gives the full variable domain: NAGVMQNPRHLVRRRGQEARLRCSPMKGHSHVYWYRQLPEEGLKFMVYLQKENIIDESGMPKERFSAEFPKEGPSILRIQQVVRGDSAAYFCASSPGQPSRYEQYFGPGTRLTVT.

The V and J genes are TRBV5-4 and TRBJ1-2; TRBD1 matches 8 bases. The junction had 14 bases not matched to a gene; V was cut back by 1 base and J by 6 bases. The germline gives CDR1 SGHNT, CDR2 YYREEE (reference sequence). The CDR3 is 17 residues long. The CDR3 DNA sequence: TGTGCCAGCAGCTTGAACCCAACGGCGCAGGGGGCGGATGGCTACACCTTC. Its protein is CASSLNPTAQGADGYTF. The full variable domain, with the rest looked up from reference TRBV5-4 and TRBJ1-2, is ETGVTQSPTHLIKTRGQQVTLRCSSQSGHNTVSWYQQALGQGPQFIFQYYREEENGRGNFPPRFSGLQFPNYSSELNVNALELDDSALYLCASSLNPTAQGADGYTFGSGTRLTVV.

This chain joins TRBV7-2 and TRBJ2-3, with a tentative D call TRBD2 (6 bases). Trimming took off 1 base at V and 1 base at J, with 9 bases between the two ends. The CDR3 loop spans 15 amino acids. Per the germline V gene, CDR1 is SGHTA and CDR2 is FQGNSA. The CDR3 loop reads CASSLDGGRTDTQYF. The CDR3 DNA sequence: TGTGCCAGCAGCTTAGACGGGGGACGCACAGATACGCAGTATTTT.

The rearrangement uses TRBV6-6 and TRBJ2-2; D is ambiguous. The V end was cut by 6 bases, the J end by 3 bases, with 14 bases between. Germline lookup yields CDR1 MNHNY and CDR2 SVGAGI (reference sequence). This CDR3 comprises 15 residues. The CDR3 DNA reads as TGTGCCAGCAGCTGGGCTATCGGCCACACCGGGGAGCTGTTTTTT. It codes for CASSWAIGHTGELFF.

The chain recombines TRBV19 with TRBJ1-2; D gene uncertain. The V end lost 3 bases, the J end lost 4 bases, and 9 bases lay between the germline ends. There are 13 residues in the CDR3. Per the germline V gene, CDR1 is LNHDA and CDR2 is SQIVND (reference sequence). The CDR3 protein is CASSITAFYGYTF. The CDR3 DNA is TGTGCCAGTAGTATTACAGCCTTCTATGGCTACACCTTC.

J is TRBJ2-3 and V is TRBV29-1, with D possibly TRBD1 on 7 matching bases. Germline loops: CDR1 SQVTM, CDR2 ANQGSEA. The CDR3 loop spans 16 amino acids. Between the trimmed V and J ends, which lost 6 bases and 1 base, there was a span of 20 bases. The chain's CDR3 is CSVPQGRQGGTDTQYF. The CDR3 nucleotides are TGCAGCGTACCACAAGGGAGGCAGGGGGGCACAGATACGCAGTATTTT.

V gene TRBV19 combines with J gene TRBJ2-5; weak D call: TRBD2 (7 bases). The CDR3 length is 15 residues. The germline gives CDR1 LNHDA, CDR2 SQIVND (reference sequence). Trimming removed 3 bases from V and 3 bases from J, with 14 bases in between. Here the CDR3 DNA reads TGTGCCAGTAGTATGTGGGGGGGCGGAGAAGAGACCCAGTACTTC. It yields the protein CASSMWGGGEETQYF.

Points on this clone: A read error may account for a junction end that differs from germline. The rearrangement links TRBV7-9 to TRBJ1-2, with a tentative D call TRBD1 (6 bases). The CDR3 is 16 residues long. Germline-derived CDR1 and CDR2 are SEHNR and FQNEAQ (reference sequence). This CDR3 is CSSSLPSPRGGYGYTF. In nucleotides, the CDR3 is TGTTCCAGCAGCTTACCAAGTCCTAGGGGGGGATATGGCTACACCTTC.